These 21 T cell receptor beta chains originate from one sample sequenced in a study of CD8 T cells in Susac syndrome. Random hexamers were used to reverse transcribe the RNA input (about 0.5 to 1 ug). TCRdb reprocessed the immunoSEQ multiplex PCR reads via MiXCR and lists one record per CDR3 protein. This sample has around 200,000 distinct CDR3 sequences, with more than 85% found just once. The sequencing sample was made of CD4+ T cells from PBMCs. The receptor set was obtained from a human donor with multiple sclerosis.

CDR3 region: CSVEDRGTGTYGYTF. The CDR3 bases are TGCAGCGTTGAAGATCGCGGGACAGGAACCTATGGCTACACCTTC. The V gene is TRBV29-1, the J gene TRBJ1-2; 8 bases are a match to TRBD1. The junction had 7 bases not matched to a gene; V was cut back by 0 bases and J by 4 bases. Germline CDR1 and CDR2: SQVTM and ANQGSEA. This CDR3 contains 15 residues.

V and J are TRBV5-1 and TRBJ1-2; 7 positions match TRBD1. The germline gives CDR1 SGHRS, CDR2 YFSETQ. Losses at the gene ends were 3 bases for V and 0 bases for J; bases not matched to a gene: 5. CDR3 length equals 15 residues. The CDR3 DNA reads as TGCGCCAGCAGCTCGGGACAGACTTCTAACTATGGCTACACCTTC. This encodes CASSSGQTSNYGYTF.

CDR3 nucleotides: TGTGCCACCAGCAGTTCCCCCGATGCCAGGGGTGGCTACACCTTC. Its protein is CATSSSPDARGGYTF. V gene TRBV15 combines with J gene TRBJ1-2; a weak D match, TRBD1 (6 bases). Per germline, CDR1 LNHNV and CDR2 YYDKDF (reference sequence). CDR3 length equals 15 residues. The V and J ends lost 3 bases and 7 bases respectively, with 18 bases between them.

This clonotype was picked up one time. This rearrangement joins TRBV18 to TRBJ1-1; tentative D call: TRBD1 (6 bases). Germline V gives CDR1 KGHSH, CDR2 LQKENI. The CDR3 spans 14 residues. Trimming cost V 4 bases and J 1 base, with 10 bases left between them. The CDR3 DNA sequence: TGTGCCAGCTCACGAGGGGGGGAGAACACTGAAGCTTTCTTT. Amino acids: CASSRGGENTEAFF.

The J gene is TRBJ2-3, the V gene TRBV7-9, with D perhaps TRBD2 (6 bases). The CDR3 has 15 amino acids. Germline CDR1 SEHNR, CDR2 FQNEAQ (reference sequence). V lost 5 bases and J 4 bases, leaving 16 bases between the germline ends. The chain's CDR3 is CASSPGGSRADTQYF. The CDR3 DNA follows: TGTGCCAGCAGCCCCGGAGGGTCCAGAGCAGATACGCAGTATTTT.

V is TRBV9 and J is TRBJ2-7; D is unresolved. Germline CDR1 SGDLS, CDR2 YYNGEE. Trimming removed 0 bases at V and 6 bases at J, with 13 bases between. The CDR3 runs 14 residues. CDR3 nucleotide sequence: TGTGCCAGCAGCGTAGGGCCGGCGGAAGGCGAGCAGTACTTC. It codes for CASSVGPAEGEQYF. The complete variable domain, with remaining parts taken from reference TRBV9 and TRBJ2-7, reads DSGVTQTPKHLITATGQRVTLRCSPRSGDLSVYWYQQSLDQGLQFLIQYYNGEERAKGNILERFSAQQFPDLHSELNLSSLELGDSALYFCASSVGPAEGEQYFGPGTRLTVT.

The chain has TRBV20-1 and TRBJ2-5, with TRBD2 as a possible D gene (7 bases). In germline, CDR1 is DFQATT, CDR2 SNEGSKA (reference sequence). The CDR3 length is 14 residues. The V and J ends lost 6 bases and 2 bases respectively, with 16 bases between them. CDR3 in DNA: TGCAGTGCAACGGGGGGCGGGGATCAAGAGACCCAGTACTTC. This codes for CSATGGGDQETQYF.

This sequence joins TRBV23-1 and TRBJ2-4; possible D gene TRBD2, 6 bases. TRBV23-1 is sorted into the ORF group, with uncertain function. Trimming removed 0 bases at V and 0 bases at J, with 15 bases between. The CDR3 totals 18 residues. CDR3: CASSQSGGVSVAKNIQYF. The CDR3 DNA is TGCGCCAGCAGTCAATCCGGGGGAGTCAGTGTAGCCAAAAACATTCAGTACTTC.

The chain joins TRBV7-9 to TRBJ2-1, with 10 bases identical to TRBD1. V shed 6 bases, J shed 1 base, and the junction held 3 bases outside the gene matches. This CDR3 spans 15 amino acids. The V gene's germline CDR1 is SEHNR and CDR2 FQNEAQ (reference sequence). The DNA of the CDR3 is TGTGCCAGCAGACAGGACAGGGGGTCCTACAATGAGCAGTTCTTC. It is translated as CASRQDRGSYNEQFF.

The chain joins TRBV5-4 to TRBJ2-3; 7 bases line up with TRBD2. This CDR3 comprises 15 residues. The trim removed 4 bases at V and 3 bases at J, leaving 8 bases unmatched. CDR1 is SGHNT and CDR2 is YYREEE in the germline V gene (reference sequence). Here the CDR3 DNA reads TGTGCCAGCAGCCCGGGGGGACTCCCTACAGATACGCAGTATTTT. Translating gives CASSPGGLPTDTQYF.

DNA for the CDR3: TGCAGCGTGCGCGGAGGGAATGGCTACACCTTC. Residues: CSVRGGNGYTF. V and J are TRBV29-1 and TRBJ1-2; D is uncertain. Trimming left V 6 bases short and J 6 bases short, with 11 bases between. The length of the CDR3 is 11 residues. The germline V gene encodes CDR1 SQVTM and CDR2 ANQGSEA.

The chain couples TRBV29-1 to TRBJ2-5; no definite D call. This CDR3 comprises 10 residues. The V end lost 7 bases, the J end lost 3 bases, and 6 bases lay between the germline ends. CDR1 SQVTM and CDR2 ANQGSEA come from the germline V gene. CDR3 sequence: CSGAKETQYF. The CDR3 nucleotides are TGCAGCGGGGCTAAAGAGACCCAGTACTTC.

The CDR3 region is CSVLGGTGPYEQYF. The DNA of the CDR3 is TGCAGCGTCCTAGGTGGGACAGGGCCCTACGAGCAGTACTTC. This chain links TRBV29-1 with TRBJ2-7, with TRBD1 identical over 9 bases. CDR1 and CDR2 from the germline V gene are SQVTM and ANQGSEA. V lost 6 bases, J lost 2 bases, and 8 bases stayed unmatched. The CDR3 spans 14 residues.

This chain joins TRBV5-4 and TRBJ2-6, with D possibly matching TRBD2 (5 bases). This CDR3 spans 15 amino acids. In germline, CDR1 is SGHNT, CDR2 YYREEE (reference sequence). Trimming took 2 bases from V and 2 from J, leaving 8 bases between them. CDR3 sequence (DNA): TGTGCCAGCAGCTTCGGGGTCCCTGGGGCCAACGTCCTGACTTTC. Translated, it gives CASSFGVPGANVLTF.

The CDR3, as DNA: TGCGCCAGCAGCCCCCCGGGACTCCTCGACAATGAGCAGTTCTTC. Translation: CASSPPGLLDNEQFF. The chain links TRBV5-1 to TRBJ2-1; D possibly corresponds to TRBD2 (6 bases). V gave up 4 bases and J gave up 5 bases, with 16 bases separating them. The V gene's germline CDR1 is SGHRS and CDR2 YFSETQ. The CDR3 runs to 15 residues.

The chain has TRBV3-1 and TRBJ1-1; no clear D. The CDR3 is 14 residues long. Looked up from germline, CDR1 is LGHDT and CDR2 is YNNKEL (reference sequence). V was cut by 4 bases and J by 7 bases, with 16 bases left in between. CDR3 bases: TGTGCCAGCAGCCCAACCACGACAAAGTTTGAAGCTTTCTTT. Protein: CASSPTTTKFEAFF.

This chain connects TRBV30 to TRBJ1-2, with a tentative D call TRBD1 (6 bases). Germline-derived CDR1 and CDR2 are GTSNPN and SVGIG (reference sequence). V lost 1 base and J lost 8, with 14 bases in between. This CDR3 is built from 13 residues. This CDR3 reads CAWSAQGGRGYTF. CDR3 DNA: TGTGCCTGGAGTGCACAGGGTGGCAGGGGCTACACCTTC. The whole variable domain, filled in from reference TRBV30 and TRBJ1-2, reads SQTIHQWPATLVQPVGSPLSLECTVEGTSNPNLYWYRQAAGRGLQLLFYSVGIGQISSEVPQNLSASRPQDRQFILSSKKLLLSDSGFYLCAWSAQGGRGYTFGSGTRLTVV.

V gene TRBV18 combines with J gene TRBJ2-7, with 7 bases aligning to TRBD1. Germline assignment: CDR1 KGHSH and CDR2 LQKENI. J was trimmed by 5 bases and V by 2 bases; bases with no gene match: 3. This CDR3 has 13 amino acids. The CDR3 loop reads CASSPTTGDEQYV. In DNA form, the CDR3 reads TGTGCCAGCTCACCAACTACAGGGGACGAGCAGTACGTC.

The genes are TRBV30 and TRBJ2-1; D call uncertain. The CDR3 covers 14 residues. Germline CDR1 reads GTSNPN; CDR2 reads SVGIG (reference sequence). V was trimmed by 3 bases and J by 7 bases, leaving 16 bases between them. The CDR3: CAWSPDGPPNEQFF. The DNA of the CDR3 is TGTGCCTGGAGCCCCGATGGCCCTCCTAATGAGCAGTTCTTC. Full variable domain (rest looked up from reference TRBV30 and TRBJ2-1): SQTIHQWPATLVQPVGSPLSLECTVEGTSNPNLYWYRQAAGRGLQLLFYSVGIGQISSEVPQNLSASRPQDRQFILSSKKLLLSDSGFYLCAWSPDGPPNEQFFGPGTRLTVL.

This chain joins TRBV20-1 and TRBJ2-3; no clear D. V was pared by 5 bases and J by 9 bases, with 15 bases between. CDR3 length: 12 amino acids. From germline, CDR1 is DFQATT and CDR2 SNEGSKA (reference sequence). DNA for the CDR3: TGCAGTGCTCCGGCGACTCCTTCGACGCAGTATTTT. It specifies CSAPATPSTQYF.

The chain carries TRBV6-5 and TRBJ2-3; a weak D match, TRBD1 (6 bases). This CDR3 contains 13 residues. Germline V gene sequence: CDR1 MNHEY, CDR2 SVGAGI. V was clipped by 6 bases and J by 2 bases, with 9 bases between them. The CDR3 DNA sequence: TGTGCCAGCAGGAGGGACAACACAGATACGCAGTATTTT. Translation gives CASRRDNTDTQYF.